This T cell receptor (beta chain) was sequenced in a study of Graves' ophthalmopathy and Graves' hyperthyroidism. General study findings and limits: Blood also carried most expanded thyroid clonotypes exceeding 0.001 frequency.

The PBMCs originated from more than 7.5 ml of fresh peripheral blood. Note on this clonotype: Its antigen remains unidentified.

V shed 3 bases and J shed 7 bases, with 18 bases lying between them. CDR1 and CDR2 from the germline V gene are DFQATT and SNEGSKA (reference sequence). The CDR3 consists of 14 residues. From RNA, the CDR3 regions of TCR beta chains were amplified and sequenced. In the first round, RT-PCR was carried out with HTBI primers, and a multiplex PCR formed the second round. TCRdb used MiXCR to reprocess the multiplex PCR reads, holding one entry per CDR3 protein. The sample holds roughly 60,000 distinct CDR3 sequences, approximately 52% seen once. The chain employs TRBV20-1 and TRBJ2-5; either TRBD1 or TRBD2 may fit D (5 bases each). The sequence was collected from an adult woman with Graves' ophthalmopathy. The sequenced material came from peripheral blood. The CDR3 loop is CSASGESSGGTQYF. For the CDR3, the DNA is TGCAGTGCTAGCGGGGAGTCGTCTGGGGGGACCCAGTACTTC.